The 32 T cell receptor beta chains reported below all come from one sample, sequenced in a study of vaccination and CD4 T cells after COVID-19. Regarding treatment: approximately nine-day PBMC culture with coronavirus spike peptide pools or control peptides (ViraFEST assay). These receptors have no identified antigens. CD4+ T cells that had been cultured provided DNA sequenced with the Oncomine TCR Beta short-read assay. TCRdb analysed the PCR reads with MiXCR anew, one entry per CDR3 protein. The repertoire has about 6,800 distinct CDR3 sequences, 25% of them found once; the top ten carry more than 8%. This specimen consisted of CD4+ T cells from blood, cultured in vitro, obtained after SARS-CoV-2 vaccination. These TCRs come from a human donor who had recovered from COVID-19.

This rearrangement joins TRBV7-9 to TRBJ2-3; D uncertain. V was clipped by 5 bases and J by 5 bases, with 14 bases between them. The CDR3 loop spans 14 amino acids. CDR1 SEHNR and CDR2 FQNEAQ come from the germline V gene (reference sequence). CDR3 in DNA: TGTGCCAGCAGCCTTGGACCTCGCGGAGATACGCAGTATTTT. It codes for CASSLGPRGDTQYF.

Only a few counts were recorded for this clonotype. The rearrangement joins TRBV6-1 to TRBJ1-1; 9 nucleotides align to TRBD1. Per the germline V gene, CDR1 is MNHNS and CDR2 is SASEGT. Germline trimming cut 2 bases from V and 1 base from J; bases unmatched to any gene: 5. CDR3 length: 16 residues. This CDR3 reads CASSEYGTGSNTEAFF. CDR3 DNA: TGTGCCAGCAGTGAATATGGGACAGGGTCGAACACTGAAGCTTTCTTT.

J is TRBJ2-3 and V is TRBV6-1; weak D call: TRBD1 (5 bases). V lost 11 bases to trimming and J lost 4 bases, with 10 bases between them. The CDR3 loop spans 11 amino acids. CDR1 MNHNS and CDR2 SASEGT come from the germline V gene. The chain's CDR3 is CARQRSDTQYF. The CDR3 nucleotides read TGTGCCCGACAGCGATCAGATACGCAGTATTTT.

This clonotype is medium-sized by share. The chain has TRBV15 and TRBJ1-2, with 7 bases aligning to TRBD1. Germline V gives CDR1 LNHNV, CDR2 YYDKDF (reference sequence). The CDR3 has 16 residues. The trim removed 0 bases at V and 4 bases at J, leaving 8 bases unmatched. The CDR3 here is CATSRDLPAGGYGYTF. Here the CDR3 DNA reads TGTGCCACCAGCAGAGATCTCCCTGCAGGGGGCTATGGCTACACCTTC.

This clonotype was seen only a few times. The chain couples TRBV7-2 to TRBJ2-3, with D hard to call. V was trimmed by 1 base and J by 4 bases, leaving 6 bases between them. CDR3 length equals 13 residues. CDR1 and CDR2 (germline): SGHTA, FQGNSA. CDR3 in amino acids: CASSLVTADTQYF. The CDR3 DNA reads TGTGCCAGCAGCTTAGTTACGGCAGATACGCAGTATTTT.

The gene calls are TRBV10-3 and TRBJ1-1; no firm D call. The V gene's germline CDR1 is ENHRY and CDR2 SYGVKD. V was clipped by 2 bases and J by 3 bases, with 1 base between them. The CDR3 has 11 residues. CDR3 region: CAISEDTEAFF. CDR3 DNA sequence: TGTGCCATCAGTGAGGACACTGAAGCTTTCTTT.

J is TRBJ1-1 and V is TRBV7-2; no clear D gene. V lost 5 bases and J lost 5, with 21 bases in between. CDR1 and CDR2 (germline): SGHTA, FQGNSA. The CDR3 sequence is 16 residues long. This chain's CDR3 is CASSPISFVPLTEAFF. The CDR3 nucleotides read TGTGCCAGCAGCCCCATCTCTTTCGTCCCGCTTACTGAAGCTTTCTTT.

This clonotype has more than one count but fewer than ten. The rearrangement joins TRBV6-1 to TRBJ2-7; either TRBD1 or TRBD2 may supply D (5 bases each). The ends were cut back, 6 bases at V and 0 bases at J, with 15 bases in the middle. The CDR3 has 15 amino acids. Germline V gene sequence: CDR1 MNHNS, CDR2 SASEGT. The CDR3 protein is CASSLGRLSSYEQYF. Written as DNA, the CDR3 is TGTGCCAGCAGCCTGGGACGTTTGAGCTCCTACGAGCAGTACTTC.

The rearrangement uses TRBV6-1 and TRBJ2-1; 12 nucleotides agree with TRBD2. CDR3 length equals 15 residues. CDR1 and CDR2 (germline): MNHNS, SASEGT. V shed 5 bases and J 8 bases; nucleotides not matched to a gene: 7. The CDR3 here is CASSTPSGGAYEQFF. CDR3 nucleotide sequence: TGTGCCAGCAGTACCCCTAGCGGGGGGGCCTATGAGCAGTTCTTC.

This clonotype occurred a few times. V is TRBV7-6 and J is TRBJ2-1, with 8 positions matching TRBD2. This CDR3 region has 15 residues. Trimming removed 2 bases from V and 6 bases from J; junction bases left unmatched: 6. Germline values: CDR1 SGHVS, CDR2 FNYEAQ. The CDR3 reads CASSLQRGSLNEQFF. In nucleotides, the CDR3 is TGTGCCAGCAGCTTACAGCGGGGGTCCCTCAATGAGCAGTTCTTC.

The chain links TRBV6-1 to TRBJ2-5, with no clear D. With 7 bases removed from V and 1 base from J, the gap between germline ends came to 10 bases. There are 13 residues in the CDR3. Germline V lookup: CDR1 MNHNS, CDR2 SASEGT. The CDR3 bases are TGTGCCAGCAAGTTAGGTCGCCAAGAGACCCAGTACTTC. Its translation: CASKLGRQETQYF.

The chain combines TRBV18 with TRBJ2-5, with unresolved D. The ends were cut back, 3 bases at V and 2 bases at J, with 4 bases in the middle. CDR1 KGHSH and CDR2 LQKENI come from the germline V gene. CDR3 length: 12 residues. CDR3 sequence (DNA): TGTGCCAGCTCACCCGGTCAAGAGACCCAGTACTTC. It codes for CASSPGQETQYF.

This chain connects TRBV12-3 or TRBV12-4 to TRBJ2-7, with TRBD1 matching over 7 bases. The CDR3 loop spans 16 amino acids. The V and J ends lost 5 bases and 2 bases, in that order; junction bases with no gene match: 12. The CDR3 here is CASSPRTGGITYEQYF. DNA of the CDR3: TGTGCCAGCAGTCCCCGGACAGGCGGAATAACCTACGAGCAGTACTTC.

The chain recombines TRBV28 with TRBJ2-1; a weak D match, TRBD2 (6 bases). This CDR3 has 17 residues. Germline assignment: CDR1 MDHEN and CDR2 SYDVKM. The ends were cut back, 6 bases at V and 6 bases at J, with 24 bases in the middle. This CDR3 reads CASRFNLGRTSRNEQFF. Written as DNA, the CDR3 is TGTGCCAGCAGATTCAACTTGGGGAGGACGAGCCGCAATGAGCAGTTCTTC.

The chain joins TRBV20-1 to TRBJ1-2, with TRBD1 identical over 7 bases. The length of the CDR3 is 14 residues. Germline V CDR1 and CDR2: DFQATT, SNEGSKA (reference sequence). V trimming: 6 bases; J trimming: 7 bases; junction bases outside the gene matches: 14. The CDR3 loop reads CSAKTGVRQSGYTF. The CDR3 nucleotides are TGCAGTGCAAAAACAGGGGTGCGGCAGAGTGGCTACACCTTC.

V gene TRBV20-1 combines with J gene TRBJ1-3, with D possibly TRBD1 on 5 matching bases. The CDR3 has 16 residues. V lost 0 bases and J 0 bases, leaving 12 bases between the germline ends. Germline V lookup: CDR1 DFQATT, CDR2 SNEGSKA (reference sequence). CDR3 region: CSARDPGQTSGNTIYF. The DNA of the CDR3 is TGCAGTGCTAGAGACCCGGGGCAGACCTCTGGAAACACCATATATTTT.

The rearrangement joins TRBV10-2 to TRBJ2-1, with 7 bases fitting TRBD2. Trimming at V came to 0 bases and at J to 15 bases, leaving 11 bases not matched to a gene. The CDR3 runs to 14 residues. Germline CDR1 is WSHSY and CDR2 is SAAADI. CDR3 nucleotides: TGCGCCAGCAGTGAGTCGACTCGCGGGAGAGCCCCGTTCTTC. This codes for CASSESTRGRAPFF.

The chain carries TRBV7-2 and TRBJ2-7; 7 bases agree with TRBD1. Germline CDR1 SGHTA, CDR2 FQGNSA. The CDR3 has 14 amino acids. J lost 3 bases, V lost 3 bases, and 5 bases had no gene match. The CDR3 spells CASSFDRVNYEQYF. In DNA form, the CDR3 reads TGTGCCAGCAGCTTCGACAGGGTCAACTACGAGCAGTACTTC.

The CDR3 nucleotides read TGCGCCAGCAGTGCGACGGGAGCGGAGACCCAGTACTTC. This translates into CASSATGAETQYF. V and J are TRBV10-2 and TRBJ2-5; D is possibly TRBD2 (6 bases). Germline lookup yields CDR1 WSHSY and CDR2 SAAADI. The V end lost 4 bases, the J end lost 5 bases, and 11 bases lay between the germline ends. This CDR3 has 13 residues.

This clonotype qualifies as medium-sized. This chain uses TRBV28 with TRBJ1-5; 8 nucleotides match TRBD1. J was trimmed by 5 bases and V by 3 bases; bases with no gene match: 6. The germline gives CDR1 MDHEN, CDR2 SYDVKM. This CDR3 has 15 amino acids. The CDR3 nucleotides read TGTGCCAGCAGTTTCAACAGGGGGAGAGATCAGCCCCAGCATTTT. Translating gives CASSFNRGRDQPQHF.

This clonotype has only one observation. This chain joins TRBV18 and TRBJ2-5, with D perhaps matching TRBD1 (6 bases). V lost 4 bases, J lost 1 base, and 16 bases lay in between. The CDR3 is 16 residues long. The germline CDR1 and CDR2 sequences are KGHSH and LQKENI. For the CDR3, the DNA is TGTGCCAGCTCACAGGTGGACAGCGTAACCCAAGAGACCCAGTACTTC. The encoded protein is CASSQVDSVTQETQYF.

Notes on this clonotype: It may be a read error: a sequence one base away is much more abundant. This chain uses TRBV6-1 with TRBJ2-7, with a weak D call TRBD1 (6 bases). The CDR3 has 14 residues. V was shortened by 6 bases and J by 0 bases, with 12 bases between the two germline ends. The germline gives CDR1 MNHNS, CDR2 SASEGT. In DNA, the CDR3 is TGTGCCAGCAGCGACAGGTGGGGCTCCTACGAGCAGTACTTC. Its translation is CASSDRWGSYEQYF.

A few counts support this clonotype. V is TRBV19 and J is TRBJ2-7, with unresolved D. CDR3 length: 14 amino acids. V lost 5 bases to trimming and J lost 1 base, with 12 bases between them. CDR1 is LNHDA and CDR2 is SQIVND in the germline V gene (reference sequence). CDR3 region: CASSAPGLSYEQYF. CDR3 bases: TGTGCCAGTAGTGCCCCCGGATTATCCTACGAGCAGTACTTC.

This clonotype was counted a few times. This chain connects TRBV15 to TRBJ1-2; 9 bases fit TRBD1. This CDR3 is built from 17 residues. Trimming took 3 bases from V and 3 from J; bases not matched to a gene: 11. Germline CDR1 and CDR2: LNHNV and YYDKDF (reference sequence). This CDR3 reads CATSRADRGRPDYGYTF. The CDR3 DNA is TGTGCCACCAGCAGGGCCGACAGGGGGAGGCCTGACTATGGCTACACCTTC.

This clonotype was counted between two and nine times. The chain carries TRBV6-1 and TRBJ2-3; a weak D match, TRBD2 (6 bases). There are 14 residues in the CDR3. Germline V CDR1 and CDR2: MNHNS, SASEGT. Trimming shortened V by 5 bases and J by 0 bases, and 9 bases separated the two germline ends. The CDR3: CASSLGGSTDTQYF. Written as DNA, the CDR3 is TGTGCCAGCAGTCTCGGGGGTAGCACAGATACGCAGTATTTT.

The chain employs TRBV11-2 and TRBJ2-7; D is possibly TRBD1 (6 bases). In germline, CDR1 is SGHAT, CDR2 FQNNGV. V dropped 5 bases and J dropped 3 bases, with 17 bases sitting between them. There are 15 residues in the CDR3. This chain's CDR3 is CASSPPHRVGYEQYF. CDR3 DNA sequence: TGTGCCAGCAGCCCGCCACACAGGGTCGGCTACGAGCAGTACTTC.

This clonotype is deemed medium-sized. The chain carries TRBV5-1 and TRBJ2-5; possible D gene TRBD2, 7 bases. Trimming cost V 1 base and J 5 bases, with 15 bases left between them. This CDR3 has 15 amino acids. Germline CDR1 SGHRS, CDR2 YFSETQ. The CDR3 DNA follows: TGCGCCAGCAGCTTGAGGGGGGGCGCCGGGGAGACCCAGTACTTC. Amino acid sequence: CASSLRGGAGETQYF.

This clonotype turned up a few times. This chain links TRBV6-1 with TRBJ2-1; D assignment may be TRBD1 or TRBD2 (5 bases each). V lost 6 bases to trimming and J lost 12 bases, with 12 bases between them. This CDR3 has 11 residues. Germline V lookup: CDR1 MNHNS, CDR2 SASEGT. DNA of the CDR3: TGTGCCAGCAGCGAGGGACCGAGGCAGTTCTTC. Translating gives CASSEGPRQFF.

This clonotype appeared a few times. The rearrangement links TRBV27 to TRBJ1-5, with D possibly matching TRBD1 (5 bases). CDR3 size: 16 residues. Germline V CDR1 and CDR2: MNHEY, SMNVEV (reference sequence). Trimming pared 2 bases from V and 2 bases from J, leaving 13 bases between. The DNA of the CDR3 is TGTGCCAGCAGTTTACGGGGGAGGGGCGGCAATCAGCCCCAGCATTTT. Encoded protein: CASSLRGRGGNQPQHF.

The chain is built from TRBV11-3 and TRBJ2-5; weak D call: TRBD2 (6 bases). The germline gives CDR1 SGHNT, CDR2 YENEEA. The V end was cut by 5 bases, the J end by 7 bases, with 17 bases between. The CDR3 extends over 14 amino acids. The CDR3 loop reads CASSPRDSPGTQYF. DNA of the CDR3: TGTGCCAGCAGCCCCCGGGACTCCCCAGGGACCCAGTACTTC.

There are a few counts of this clonotype. J is TRBJ2-5 and V is TRBV24-1; D possibly corresponds to TRBD2 (6 bases). Germline CDR1 KGHDR, CDR2 SFDVKD. The CDR3 is made up of 15 amino acids. The ends were cut back, 4 bases at V and 1 base at J, with 12 bases in the middle. CDR3 loop: CATSDPTSFQETQYF. The CDR3 DNA reads TGTGCCACCAGTGACCCGACTAGTTTCCAAGAGACCCAGTACTTC.

This clonotype was detected a few times. The V gene is TRBV27, the J gene TRBJ1-1; 8 nucleotides match TRBD1. Germline CDR1 is MNHEY and CDR2 is SMNVEV (reference sequence). The CDR3 has 14 amino acids. Trimming cost V 6 bases and J 4 bases; bases outside gene matches: 7. CDR3 loop: CASRPQGGGTEAFF. In DNA form, the CDR3 reads TGTGCCAGCAGACCACAGGGGGGGGGCACTGAAGCTTTCTTT.